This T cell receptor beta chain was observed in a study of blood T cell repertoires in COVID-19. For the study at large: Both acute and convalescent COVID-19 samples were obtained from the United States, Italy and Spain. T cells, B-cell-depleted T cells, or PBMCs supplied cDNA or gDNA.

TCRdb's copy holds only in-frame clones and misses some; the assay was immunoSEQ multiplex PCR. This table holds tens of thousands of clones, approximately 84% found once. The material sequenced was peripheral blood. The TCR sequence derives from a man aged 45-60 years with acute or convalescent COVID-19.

The CDR3 loop reads CASSYTNRVPYNEQFF. As DNA, the CDR3 is TGTGCCAGCAGCTATACTAACAGGGTCCCCTACAATGAGCAGTTCTTC. This chain connects TRBV5-5 to TRBJ2-1, with D perhaps TRBD1 (6 bases). Deletions cut 3 bases from V and 2 bases from J, with 15 bases between. This CDR3 is 16 amino acids long. Germline V CDR1 and CDR2: SGHKS, YYEKEE (reference sequence).